This passage covers 20 T cell receptor beta chains from one sample sequenced in a study of shared T cell receptors in the human thymus. Sequencing was performed with immunoSEQ multiplex PCR; in TCRdb, only in-frame clones are kept and a portion is missing. The data contain 720,000 or so clones, approximately 85% of them singletons. The same specimen was also included in a second study, on human thymus T cells.

The source material was thymocytes. The receptor source for this set is a girl less than two years old with a congenital heart defect.

This clone is a singleton in its sample. The rearrangement uses TRBV5-1 and TRBJ1-2; D is ambiguous. The CDR3 is 12 amino acids. V shed 5 bases and J shed 5 bases, with 10 bases lying between them. Germline assignment: CDR1 SGHRS and CDR2 YFSETQ. CDR3 DNA sequence: TGCGCCAGCAGGGACTACGGTTATGGCTACACCTTC. The encoded protein is CASRDYGYGYTF.

The rearrangement uses TRBV18 and TRBJ1-2; TRBD1 might be the D (5 bases). The CDR3 is 15 amino acids. Trimming shortened V by 5 bases and J by 0 bases, and 13 bases separated the two germline ends. Per the germline V gene, CDR1 is KGHSH and CDR2 is LQKENI. Here the CDR3 reads CASSSRQTANYGYTF. The DNA of the CDR3 is TGTGCCAGCTCATCTAGACAGACAGCTAACTATGGCTACACCTTC. Based on the CDR3 plus reference TRBV18 and TRBJ1-2, the full variable domain is NAGVMQNPRHLVRRRGQEARLRCSPMKGHSHVYWYRQLPEEGLKFMVYLQKENIIDESGMPKERFSAEFPKEGPSILRIQQVVRGDSAAYFCASSSRQTANYGYTFGSGTRLTVV.

V is TRBV29-1 and J is TRBJ1-2, with 7 nucleotides matching TRBD1. The CDR3 runs to 18 residues. The J segment lost 3 bases and the V segment lost 2 bases, leaving 18 bases of the junction unmatched. CDR1 and CDR2 from the germline V gene are SQVTM and ANQGSEA. In DNA form, the CDR3 reads TGCAGCGTTGAAAAGTCGGACAGGACCCCCTCCTTCCACTATGGCTACACCTTC. It yields the protein CSVEKSDRTPSFHYGYTF.

The chain recombines TRBV5-1 with TRBJ2-1; 8 nucleotides align to TRBD2. The CDR3 is 16 residues long. Losses at the gene ends were 7 bases for V and 6 bases for J; bases not matched to a gene: 15. The germline V gene encodes CDR1 SGHRS and CDR2 YFSETQ. In DNA, the CDR3 is TGCGCCAGCGGGCCCCGGGGGGGGACTAGTTCCAATGAGCAGTTCTTC. It encodes CASGPRGGTSSNEQFF.

The gene calls are TRBV4-1 and TRBJ1-6; D is unclear. The V end lost 1 base, the J end lost 0 bases, and 13 bases lay between the germline ends. The CDR3 is 18 residues long. The germline V gene encodes CDR1 MGHRA and CDR2 YSYEKL. In nucleotides, the CDR3 is TGCGCCAGCAGCCAAGTGAGGAGTACGAGCTCCTATAATTCACCCCTCCACTTT. Translation gives CASSQVRSTSSYNSPLHF.

This clone occurred a few times. The chain is built from TRBV7-2 and TRBJ1-1; no reliable D call. This CDR3 has 12 amino acids. Trimming pared 0 bases from V and 7 bases from J, leaving 6 bases between. CDR1 and CDR2 (germline): SGHTA, FQGNSA. The CDR3: CASSLALCEAFF. The CDR3 DNA reads TGTGCCAGCAGCTTAGCGCTATGTGAAGCTTTCTTT. Variable domain in full (rest from reference TRBV7-2 and TRBJ1-1): GAGVSQSPSNKVTEKGKDVELRCDPISGHTALYWYRQSLGQGLEFLIYFQGNSAPDKSGLPSDRFSAERTGGSVSTLTIQRTQQEDSAVYLCASSLALCEAFFGQGTRLTVV.

The chain has TRBV28 and TRBJ2-5, with D unresolved. Germline V lookup: CDR1 MDHEN, CDR2 SYDVKM. The germline V and J ends were trimmed by 3 bases and 1 base, with 9 bases remaining between them. This CDR3 has 14 amino acids. DNA for the CDR3: TGTGCCAGCAGTTTCGAGGAATCCCAAGAGACCCAGTACTTC. This gives the protein CASSFEESQETQYF.

This clone has a single count. The genes are TRBV7-6 and TRBJ1-1; no clear D gene. This CDR3 has 13 residues. Trimming removed 4 bases from V and 1 base from J, with 7 bases in between. Germline V gives CDR1 SGHVS, CDR2 FNYEAQ. DNA for the CDR3: TGTGCCAGCAGCTCCCACAGGAACACTGAAGCTTTCTTT. This sequence encodes CASSSHRNTEAFF.

The chain is built from TRBV6-1 and TRBJ1-1; TRBD1 might be the D (6 bases). The V gene lost 6 bases and the J gene lost 4 bases, with 18 bases spanning the gap. Per germline, CDR1 MNHNS and CDR2 SASEGT. This CDR3 is built from 15 residues. The CDR3 DNA is TGTGCCAGCAGCCAAACCGGGACAAATTTCACTGAAGCTTTCTTT. Translated: CASSQTGTNFTEAFF.

The chain combines TRBV14 with TRBJ2-7; the match to TRBD1 covers 9 bases. The germline CDR1 and CDR2 sequences are SGHDN and FVKESK. The ends lost 0 bases at V and 3 bases at J; junction bases unmatched: 12. This CDR3 spans 18 amino acids. CDR3 residues: CASSQEVAGQGPYYEQYF. DNA of the CDR3: TGTGCCAGCAGCCAAGAGGTTGCTGGACAGGGGCCTTACTACGAGCAGTACTTC.

The chain joins TRBV18 to TRBJ2-5; possibly TRBD1 for D (5 bases). Germline loops: CDR1 KGHSH, CDR2 LQKENI. The V and J ends lost 5 bases and 3 bases respectively, with 13 bases between them. The CDR3 covers 14 residues. CDR3: CASSKAGHKETQYF. CDR3 sequence (DNA): TGTGCCAGCTCAAAGGCAGGGCACAAAGAGACCCAGTACTTC. Complete variable domain (other parts from reference TRBV18 and TRBJ2-5): NAGVMQNPRHLVRRRGQEARLRCSPMKGHSHVYWYRQLPEEGLKFMVYLQKENIIDESGMPKERFSAEFPKEGPSILRIQQVVRGDSAAYFCASSKAGHKETQYFGPGTRLLVL.

V usage is TRBV5-1 and J usage is TRBJ1-1, with D unclear. Trimming stripped 3 bases from V and 3 bases from J, with 9 bases between. The CDR3 sequence is 13 residues long. The germline gives CDR1 SGHRS, CDR2 YFSETQ. The CDR3 DNA reads TGCGCCAGCAGCTATCCCCGGGACACTGAAGCTTTCTTT. Translated, it gives CASSYPRDTEAFF.

J is TRBJ1-2 and V is TRBV9, with 7 bases that match TRBD1. The CDR3 loop spans 14 amino acids. Germline V gene sequence: CDR1 SGDLS, CDR2 YYNGEE. The J segment lost 4 bases and the V segment lost 3 bases, leaving 6 bases of the junction unmatched. The CDR3 DNA follows: TGTGCCAGCAGCGCCCGGGACAGCCTCTATGGCTACACCTTC. The encoded protein is CASSARDSLYGYTF.

This sequence joins TRBV11-2 and TRBJ1-2, with 9 bases matching TRBD1. Germline CDR1 SGHAT, CDR2 FQNNGV. The CDR3 is 17 residues long. Trimming at V came to 4 bases and at J to 4 bases, leaving 13 bases not matched to a gene. The chain's CDR3 is CASSSGQGGLSVYGYTF. CDR3 in DNA: TGTGCCAGCAGCTCGGGACAGGGTGGTCTATCCGTCTATGGCTACACCTTC.

The chain couples TRBV2 to TRBJ2-7, with a possible D match to TRBD2 (6 bases). The V gene's germline CDR1 is SNHLY and CDR2 FYNNEI. The CDR3 is 16 residues long. V lost 6 bases and J 3 bases, leaving 21 bases between the germline ends. CDR3 in amino acids: CASSLASKTAGYEQYF. CDR3 coding DNA: TGTGCCAGCAGCCTCGCCTCTAAGACAGCGGGCTACGAGCAGTACTTC.

The chain is built from TRBV5-1 and TRBJ1-1; D is perhaps TRBD1 (6 bases). Germline V gene sequence: CDR1 SGHRS, CDR2 YFSETQ. Trimming shortened V by 5 bases and J by 3 bases, and 14 bases separated the two germline ends. The CDR3 is 14 residues long. Here the CDR3 reads CASRLHGGHTEAFF. CDR3 DNA: TGCGCCAGCAGACTACACGGGGGGCACACTGAAGCTTTCTTT.

This clone was observed a single time. V and J are TRBV2 and TRBJ1-2, with a tentative D call TRBD1 (6 bases). V was pared by 7 bases and J by 6 bases, with 18 bases between. The CDR3 totals 14 residues. Germline V CDR1 and CDR2: SNHLY, FYNNEI. The CDR3 here is CASTQRGGADGYTF. As DNA, the CDR3 is TGTGCCAGCACCCAAAGAGGGGGGGCGGATGGCTACACCTTC.

The rearrangement uses TRBV10-3 and TRBJ1-1; 11 nucleotides align to TRBD1. Germline loops: CDR1 ENHRY, CDR2 SYGVKD. Unmatched junction bases numbered 2, after V lost 7 bases and J lost 4 bases. The CDR3 is made up of 13 amino acids. DNA for the CDR3: TGTGCCATCACCGGGACAGGGGGCACTGAAGCTTTCTTT. Translation: CAITGTGGTEAFF.

This rearrangement joins TRBV9 to TRBJ2-2; 10 positions agree with TRBD1. Germline trimming cut 4 bases from V and 4 bases from J; bases unmatched to any gene: 10. CDR1 is SGDLS and CDR2 is YYNGEE in the germline V gene. This CDR3 has 17 residues. The CDR3 DNA sequence: TGTGCCAGCAGCCCCCATGCGGACAGGGGGAGCACCGGGGAGCTGTTTTTT. This encodes CASSPHADRGSTGELFF.

The chain links TRBV27 to TRBJ2-5, with D possibly being TRBD2 (6 bases). CDR3 size: 13 residues. Per the germline V gene, CDR1 is MNHEY and CDR2 is SMNVEV (reference sequence). V lost 5 bases to trimming and J lost 4 bases, with 11 bases between them. The CDR3 reads CASSPPGGETQYF. For the CDR3, the DNA is TGTGCCAGCAGTCCCCCCGGGGGAGAGACCCAGTACTTC.